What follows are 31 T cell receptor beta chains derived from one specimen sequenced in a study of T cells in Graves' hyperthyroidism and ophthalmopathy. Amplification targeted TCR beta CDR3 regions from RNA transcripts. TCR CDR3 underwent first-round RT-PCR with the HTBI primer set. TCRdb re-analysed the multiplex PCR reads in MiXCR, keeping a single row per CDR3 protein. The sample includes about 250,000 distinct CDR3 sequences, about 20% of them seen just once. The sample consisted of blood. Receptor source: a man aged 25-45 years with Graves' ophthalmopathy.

CDR3 DNA: TGTGCCAGCAGCAATGGACCCGAAGCTTTCTTT. Translation: CASSNGPEAFF. The chain carries TRBV7-9 and TRBJ1-1; no firm D call. V lost 5 bases and J 8 bases, leaving 9 bases between the germline ends. There are 11 residues in the CDR3. Germline V gene data show CDR1 as SEHNR and CDR2 as FQNEAQ (reference sequence).

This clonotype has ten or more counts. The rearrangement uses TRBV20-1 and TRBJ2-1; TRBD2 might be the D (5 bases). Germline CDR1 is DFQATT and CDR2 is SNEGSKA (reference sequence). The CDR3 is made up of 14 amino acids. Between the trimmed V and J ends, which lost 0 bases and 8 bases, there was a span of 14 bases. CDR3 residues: CSARDSDLRDEQFF. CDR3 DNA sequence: TGCAGTGCTAGAGATTCTGACTTGCGGGATGAGCAGTTCTTC.

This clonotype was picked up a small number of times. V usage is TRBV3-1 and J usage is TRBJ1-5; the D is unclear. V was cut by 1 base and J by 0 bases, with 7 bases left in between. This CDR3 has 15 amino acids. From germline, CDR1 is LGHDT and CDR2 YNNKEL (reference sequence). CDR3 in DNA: TGTGCCAGCAGCCAAGGTCCAACTAGCAATCAGCCCCAGCATTTT. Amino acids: CASSQGPTSNQPQHF.

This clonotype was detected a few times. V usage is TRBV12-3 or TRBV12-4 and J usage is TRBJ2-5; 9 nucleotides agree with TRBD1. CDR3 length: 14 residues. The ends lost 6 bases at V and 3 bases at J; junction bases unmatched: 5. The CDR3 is CASRHRTGEETQYF. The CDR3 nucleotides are TGTGCCAGCAGGCATAGGACAGGGGAAGAGACCCAGTACTTC.

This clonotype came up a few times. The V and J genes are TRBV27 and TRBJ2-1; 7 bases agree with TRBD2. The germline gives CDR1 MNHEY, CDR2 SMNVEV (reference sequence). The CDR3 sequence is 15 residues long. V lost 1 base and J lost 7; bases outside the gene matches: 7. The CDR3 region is CASSLWGEGQNEQFF. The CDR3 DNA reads TGTGCCAGCAGTTTATGGGGGGAGGGCCAAAATGAGCAGTTCTTC.

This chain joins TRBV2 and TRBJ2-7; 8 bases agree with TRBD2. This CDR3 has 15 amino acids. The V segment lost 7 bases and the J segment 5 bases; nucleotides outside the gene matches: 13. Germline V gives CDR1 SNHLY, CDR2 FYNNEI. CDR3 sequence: CASIPSGSLGNEQYF. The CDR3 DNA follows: TGTGCCAGCATTCCCAGCGGGAGCCTTGGGAACGAGCAGTACTTC. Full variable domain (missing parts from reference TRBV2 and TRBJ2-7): EPEVTQTPSHQVTQMGQEVILRCVPISNHLYFYWYRQILGQKVEFLVSFYNNEISEKSEIFDDQFSVERPDGSNFTLKIRSTKLEDSAMYFCASIPSGSLGNEQYFGPGTRLTVT.

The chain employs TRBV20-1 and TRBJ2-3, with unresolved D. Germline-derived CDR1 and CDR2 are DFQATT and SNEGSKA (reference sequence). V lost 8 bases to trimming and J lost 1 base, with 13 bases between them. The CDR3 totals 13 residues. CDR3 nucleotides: TGCAGTTACAGCCCCTTAGGCACAGATACGCAGTATTTT. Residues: CSYSPLGTDTQYF.

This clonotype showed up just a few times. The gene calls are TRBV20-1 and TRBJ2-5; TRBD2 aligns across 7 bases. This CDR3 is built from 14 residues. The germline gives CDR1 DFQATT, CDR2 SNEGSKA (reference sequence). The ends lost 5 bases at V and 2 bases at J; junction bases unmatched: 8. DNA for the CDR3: TGCAGTGCTGGGGGGGAGTGGGAACAAGAGACCCAGTACTTC. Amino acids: CSAGGEWEQETQYF.

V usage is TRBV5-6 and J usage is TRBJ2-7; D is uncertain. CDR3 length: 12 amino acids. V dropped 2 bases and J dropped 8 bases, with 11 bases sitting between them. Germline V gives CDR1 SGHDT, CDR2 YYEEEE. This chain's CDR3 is CASSFLRSKQYF. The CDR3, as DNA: TGTGCCAGCAGCTTTTTGAGGAGTAAGCAGTACTTC.

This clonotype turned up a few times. The CDR3 region has the DNA TGTGCCAGCAGCTTCCTTAGGGATAGCAATCAGCCCCAGCATTTT. Translating it yields CASSFLRDSNQPQHF. This sequence joins TRBV6-9 and TRBJ1-5; no clear D gene. Between the trimmed V and J ends, which lost 6 bases and 0 bases, there was a span of 12 bases. CDR3 length equals 15 residues. CDR1 is MNHGY, CDR2 SVAAGI, per germline.

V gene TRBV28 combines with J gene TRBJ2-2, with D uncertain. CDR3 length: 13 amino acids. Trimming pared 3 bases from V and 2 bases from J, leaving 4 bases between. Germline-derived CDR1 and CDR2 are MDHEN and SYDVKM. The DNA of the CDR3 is TGTGCCAGCAGTTTTCGCAACACCGGGGAGCTGTTTTTT. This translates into CASSFRNTGELFF.

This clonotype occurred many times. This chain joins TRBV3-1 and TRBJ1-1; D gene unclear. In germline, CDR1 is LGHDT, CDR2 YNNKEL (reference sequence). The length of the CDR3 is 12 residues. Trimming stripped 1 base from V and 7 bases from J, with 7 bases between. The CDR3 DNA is TGTGCCAGCAGCCAAGGCGACGGTGAAGCTTTCTTT. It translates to CASSQGDGEAFF.

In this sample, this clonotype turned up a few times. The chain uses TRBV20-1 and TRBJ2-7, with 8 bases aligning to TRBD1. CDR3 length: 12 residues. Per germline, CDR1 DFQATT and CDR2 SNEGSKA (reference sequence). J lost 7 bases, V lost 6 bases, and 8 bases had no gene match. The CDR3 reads CSASTGVTEQYF. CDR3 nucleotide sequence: TGCAGTGCCTCGACAGGGGTCACGGAGCAGTACTTC.

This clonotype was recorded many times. The CDR3: CASLTGSAYNEQFF. In DNA form, the CDR3 reads TGTGCCAGCTTAACGGGCAGCGCCTACAATGAGCAGTTCTTC. The chain couples TRBV18 to TRBJ2-1; D unresolved. V lost 7 bases and J lost 2, with 12 bases in between. Looked up from germline, CDR1 is KGHSH and CDR2 is LQKENI. This CDR3 is 14 amino acids long.

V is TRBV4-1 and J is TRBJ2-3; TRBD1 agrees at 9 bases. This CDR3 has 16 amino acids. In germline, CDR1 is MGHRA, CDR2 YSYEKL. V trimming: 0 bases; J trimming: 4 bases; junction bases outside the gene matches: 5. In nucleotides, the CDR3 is TGCGCCAGCAGCCAAGAGGGACAGGGTAGGGCAGATACGCAGTATTTT. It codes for CASSQEGQGRADTQYF.

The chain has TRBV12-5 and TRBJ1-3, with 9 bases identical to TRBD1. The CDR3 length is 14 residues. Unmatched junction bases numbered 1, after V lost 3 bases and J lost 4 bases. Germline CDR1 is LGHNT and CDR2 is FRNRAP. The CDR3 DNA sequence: TGTGCTAGTGGTTTACAGGGGGCGGGAAACACCATATATTTT. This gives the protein CASGLQGAGNTIYF.

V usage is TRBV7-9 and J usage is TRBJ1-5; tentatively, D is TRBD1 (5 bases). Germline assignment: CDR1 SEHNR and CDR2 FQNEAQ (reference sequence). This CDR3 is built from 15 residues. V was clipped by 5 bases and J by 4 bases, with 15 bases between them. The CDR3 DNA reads TGTGCCAGCAGCAGCTCCGGGACGGATAATCAGCCCCAGCATTTT. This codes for CASSSSGTDNQPQHF.

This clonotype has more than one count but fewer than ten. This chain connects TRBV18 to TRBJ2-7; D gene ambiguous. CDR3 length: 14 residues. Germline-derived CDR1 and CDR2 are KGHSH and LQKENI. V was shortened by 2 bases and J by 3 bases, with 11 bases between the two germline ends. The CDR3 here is CASSPVTLFYEQYF. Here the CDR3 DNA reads TGTGCCAGCTCACCAGTTACCCTATTCTACGAGCAGTACTTC. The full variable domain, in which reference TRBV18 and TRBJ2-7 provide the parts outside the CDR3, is NAGVMQNPRHLVRRRGQEARLRCSPMKGHSHVYWYRQLPEEGLKFMVYLQKENIIDESGMPKERFSAEFPKEGPSILRIQQVVRGDSAAYFCASSPVTLFYEQYFGPGTRLTVT.

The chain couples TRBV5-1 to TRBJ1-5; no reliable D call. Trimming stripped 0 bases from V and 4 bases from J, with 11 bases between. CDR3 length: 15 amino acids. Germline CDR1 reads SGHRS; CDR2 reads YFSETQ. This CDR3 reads CASSLAAGPNQPQHF. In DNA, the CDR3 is TGCGCCAGCAGCTTGGCCGCAGGTCCAAATCAGCCCCAGCATTTT.

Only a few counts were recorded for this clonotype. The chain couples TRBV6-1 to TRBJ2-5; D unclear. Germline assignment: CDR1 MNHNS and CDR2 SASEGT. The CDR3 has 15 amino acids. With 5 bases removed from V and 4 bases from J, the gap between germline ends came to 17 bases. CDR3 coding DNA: TGTGCCAGCAGTAACAACTATAGGTCCCCAGAGACCCAGTACTTC. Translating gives CASSNNYRSPETQYF.

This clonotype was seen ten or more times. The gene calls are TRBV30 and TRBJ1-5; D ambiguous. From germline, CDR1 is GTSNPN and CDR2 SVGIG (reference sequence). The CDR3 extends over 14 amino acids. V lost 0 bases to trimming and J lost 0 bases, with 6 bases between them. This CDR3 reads CAWSVYNSNQPQHF. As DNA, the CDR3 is TGTGCCTGGAGTGTATACAATAGCAATCAGCCCCAGCATTTT.

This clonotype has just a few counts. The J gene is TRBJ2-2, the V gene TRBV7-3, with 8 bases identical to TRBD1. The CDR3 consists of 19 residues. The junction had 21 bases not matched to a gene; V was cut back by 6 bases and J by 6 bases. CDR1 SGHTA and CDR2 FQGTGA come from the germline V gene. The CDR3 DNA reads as TGTGCCAGCAGGTCCCTAGGTGACAGGGGACTCAGTCCTCCCGGGGAGCTGTTTTTT. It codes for CASRSLGDRGLSPPGELFF.

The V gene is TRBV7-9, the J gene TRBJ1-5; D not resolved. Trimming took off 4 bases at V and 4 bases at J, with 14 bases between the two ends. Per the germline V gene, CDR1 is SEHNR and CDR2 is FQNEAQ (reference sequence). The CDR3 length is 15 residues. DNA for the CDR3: TGTGCCAGCAGCTCGGGCGTCAGCCCGAATCAGCCCCAGCATTTT. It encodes CASSSGVSPNQPQHF.

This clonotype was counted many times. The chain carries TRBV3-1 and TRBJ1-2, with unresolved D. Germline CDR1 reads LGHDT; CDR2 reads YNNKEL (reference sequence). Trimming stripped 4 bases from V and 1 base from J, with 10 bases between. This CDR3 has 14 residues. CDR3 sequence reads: CASSPLHYNYGYTF. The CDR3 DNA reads TGTGCCAGCAGCCCTCTTCACTATAACTATGGCTACACCTTC.

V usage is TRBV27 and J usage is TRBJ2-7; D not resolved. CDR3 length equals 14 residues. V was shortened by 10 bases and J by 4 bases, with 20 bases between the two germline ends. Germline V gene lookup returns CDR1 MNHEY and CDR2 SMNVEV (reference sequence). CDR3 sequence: CANLPRQGYYEQYF. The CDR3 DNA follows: TGTGCCAACCTCCCGAGACAAGGGTATTACGAGCAGTACTTC.

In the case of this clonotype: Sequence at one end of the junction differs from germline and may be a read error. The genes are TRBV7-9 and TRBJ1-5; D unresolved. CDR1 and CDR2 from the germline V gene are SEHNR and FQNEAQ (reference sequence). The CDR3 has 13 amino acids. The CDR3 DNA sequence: TGTGCCAGCAGCTTAGCAGGGAATCGGCCCCAGCATTTT. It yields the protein CASSLAGNRPQHF. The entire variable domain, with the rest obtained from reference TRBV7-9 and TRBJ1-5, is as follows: DTGVSQNPRHKITKRGQNVTFRCDPISEHNRLYWYRQTLGQGPEFLTYFQNEAQLEKSRLLSDRFSAERPKGSFSTLEIQRTEQGDSAMYLCASSLAGNRPQHFGDGTRLSIL.

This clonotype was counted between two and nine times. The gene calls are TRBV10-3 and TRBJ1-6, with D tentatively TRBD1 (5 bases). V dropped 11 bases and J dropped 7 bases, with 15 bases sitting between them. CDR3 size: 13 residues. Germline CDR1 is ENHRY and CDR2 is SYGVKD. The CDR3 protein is CASRGPRNSPLHF. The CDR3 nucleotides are TGTGCCTCTAGGGGACCTCGGAATTCACCCCTCCACTTT.

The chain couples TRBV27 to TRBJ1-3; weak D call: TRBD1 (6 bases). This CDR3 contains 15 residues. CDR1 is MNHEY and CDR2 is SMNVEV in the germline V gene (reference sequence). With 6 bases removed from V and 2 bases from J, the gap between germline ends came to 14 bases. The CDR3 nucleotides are TGTGCCAGCAGCCCCGTCCAGGGGCCTGGAAACACCATATATTTT. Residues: CASSPVQGPGNTIYF.

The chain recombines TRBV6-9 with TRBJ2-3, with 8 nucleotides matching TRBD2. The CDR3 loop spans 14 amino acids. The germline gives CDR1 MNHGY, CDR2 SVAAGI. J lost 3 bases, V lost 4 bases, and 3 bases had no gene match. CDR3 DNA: TGTGCCAGCAGTTGGGCTAGCGGGACAGATACGCAGTATTTT. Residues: CASSWASGTDTQYF.

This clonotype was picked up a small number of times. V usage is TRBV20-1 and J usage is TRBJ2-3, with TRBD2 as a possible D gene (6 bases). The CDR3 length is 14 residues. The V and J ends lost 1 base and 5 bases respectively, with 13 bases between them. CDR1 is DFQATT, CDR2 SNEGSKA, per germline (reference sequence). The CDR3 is CSARGMGAGDTQYF. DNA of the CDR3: TGCAGTGCTAGAGGGATGGGAGCGGGAGATACGCAGTATTTT.

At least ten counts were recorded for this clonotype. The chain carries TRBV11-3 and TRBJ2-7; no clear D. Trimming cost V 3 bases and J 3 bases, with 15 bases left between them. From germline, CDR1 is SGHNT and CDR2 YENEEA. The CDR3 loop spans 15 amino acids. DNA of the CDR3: TGTGCCAGCAGCTTGAAACCGCTCCCCAACTACGAGCAGTACTTC. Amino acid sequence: CASSLKPLPNYEQYF.